Below are 32 T cell receptor beta chains sequenced from a single sample in a study of cytomegalovirus exposure and HLA in healthy donors. The PCR had 60 Vbeta and 13 Jbeta primers. The table came from immunoSEQ multiplex PCR; TCRdb's copy has only in-frame clones and leaves some out. The table includes around 200,000 clones, 70% to 75% detected once. Sequenced material: PBMCs. These receptors were obtained from a woman in her 30s in good health and CMV-seropositive.

A few counts support this clone. V usage is TRBV5-1 and J usage is TRBJ2-7, with 11 positions matching TRBD2. From germline, CDR1 is SGHRS and CDR2 YFSETQ. V trimming: 5 bases; J trimming: 6 bases; junction bases outside the gene matches: 4. The CDR3 runs to 13 residues. DNA for the CDR3: TGCGCCAGCAGAGGGACTAGCGGTGCCGAGCAGTACTTC. Its protein product is CASRGTSGAEQYF.

J is TRBJ1-1 and V is TRBV19, with no clear D. Trimming took off 3 bases at V and 5 bases at J, with 13 bases between the two ends. CDR3 length equals 14 residues. The germline V gene encodes CDR1 LNHDA and CDR2 SQIVND (reference sequence). The CDR3 loop is CASSITRKVTEAFF. CDR3 nucleotides: TGTGCCAGTAGTATTACCAGGAAGGTGACTGAAGCTTTCTTT.

This sequence joins TRBV9 and TRBJ2-3; 13 nucleotides agree with TRBD2. The J segment lost 4 bases and the V segment lost 4 bases, leaving 6 bases of the junction unmatched. This CDR3 has 16 residues. Germline CDR1 SGDLS, CDR2 YYNGEE. The CDR3 reads CASSFRTSGSADTQYF. CDR3 nucleotides: TGTGCCAGCAGCTTCCGGACTAGCGGGAGTGCAGATACGCAGTATTTT.

This clone was seen only once. V and J are TRBV19 and TRBJ2-1; no definite D call. Trimming left V 3 bases short and J 5 bases short, with 8 bases between. The CDR3 is 13 residues long. Germline loops: CDR1 LNHDA, CDR2 SQIVND (reference sequence). CDR3 sequence: CASSIDSDNEQFF. The CDR3 bases are TGTGCCAGTAGTATCGATAGTGACAATGAGCAGTTCTTC.

The genes are TRBV4-1 and TRBJ1-5; no firm D call. Germline CDR1 is MGHRA and CDR2 is YSYEKL. The CDR3 runs 15 residues. Trimming left V 7 bases short and J 0 bases short, with 13 bases between. This chain's CDR3 is CASTPRLNSNQPQHF. The CDR3 nucleotides are TGCGCCAGCACCCCGCGGCTGAATAGCAATCAGCCCCAGCATTTT.

The V gene is TRBV27, the J gene TRBJ1-1, with unresolved D. CDR3 length equals 13 residues. V was cut by 1 base and J by 4 bases, with 7 bases left in between. Germline CDR1 and CDR2: MNHEY and SMNVEV (reference sequence). The CDR3 nucleotides are TGTGCCAGCAGTTTATTGCCCGGCACTGAAGCTTTCTTT. Protein product: CASSLLPGTEAFF.

The table lists this clone with a count of one. This chain joins TRBV25-1 and TRBJ2-3; D is undetermined. Deletions cut 3 bases from V and 2 bases from J, with 9 bases between. Germline lookup yields CDR1 MGHDK and CDR2 SYGVNS. The CDR3 extends over 14 amino acids. The CDR3 nucleotides read TGTGCCAGCAGTGATACAGACCTCACAGATACGCAGTATTTT. It specifies CASSDTDLTDTQYF.

V is TRBV7-6 and J is TRBJ2-1; 7 nucleotides agree with TRBD2. Per germline, CDR1 SGHVS and CDR2 FNYEAQ. V was pared by 2 bases and J by 5 bases, with 6 bases of the junction left unmatched. CDR3 size: 15 residues. This CDR3 is CASSLSGTTHNEQFF. CDR3 DNA sequence: TGTGCCAGCAGCTTAAGCGGGACTACTCACAATGAGCAGTTCTTC.

The chain is built from TRBV6-6 and TRBJ2-7, with D possibly being TRBD1 (6 bases). The CDR3 length is 12 residues. The germline CDR1 and CDR2 sequences are MNHNY and SVGAGI (reference sequence). V lost 5 bases to trimming and J lost 6 bases, with 11 bases between them. The CDR3 DNA reads TGTGCCAGCAGTCCAAAGGGGGTCGAGCAGTACTTC. Protein: CASSPKGVEQYF.

The rearrangement uses TRBV28 and TRBJ1-1; D uncertain. CDR3 size: 15 residues. The V gene lost 3 bases and the J gene lost 8 bases, with 19 bases spanning the gap. CDR1 MDHEN and CDR2 SYDVKM come from the germline V gene. The CDR3 DNA reads as TGTGCCAGCAGTTTCGCCCTTCGGGGTAAAGGAGAAGCTTTCTTT. It is translated as CASSFALRGKGEAFF.

The genes are TRBV27 and TRBJ1-4; 7 bases map to TRBD1. In germline, CDR1 is MNHEY, CDR2 SMNVEV (reference sequence). The CDR3 totals 16 residues. Losses at the gene ends were 4 bases for V and 5 bases for J; bases not matched to a gene: 10. CDR3 DNA sequence: TGTGCCAGCAGTTCAAATTCCGGGACAGAAAATGAAAAACTGTTTTTT. This encodes CASSSNSGTENEKLFF.

This clone was detected a few times. The rearrangement links TRBV28 to TRBJ1-2; maybe TRBD1 (6 bases). Germline lookup yields CDR1 MDHEN and CDR2 SYDVKM. The CDR3 has 15 residues. The V and J ends lost 5 bases and 5 bases respectively, with 18 bases between them. Written as DNA, the CDR3 is TGTGCCAGCAGTCCCAAGTTAGGGGGATTGTATGGCTACACCTTC. It yields the protein CASSPKLGGLYGYTF.

The chain has TRBV4-1 and TRBJ2-7; 10 nucleotides line up with TRBD2. This CDR3 is 17 amino acids long. Germline CDR1 MGHRA, CDR2 YSYEKL. J lost 4 bases, V lost 3 bases, and 12 bases had no gene match. CDR3 DNA sequence: TGCGCCAGCAGCCAGGGTTTTCAGCGGGAGGGAGGGTACGAGCAGTACTTC. Its protein product is CASSQGFQREGGYEQYF.

The rearrangement joins TRBV6-1 to TRBJ1-1; the D gene is possibly TRBD1 (5 bases). Per germline, CDR1 MNHNS and CDR2 SASEGT. The CDR3 runs 15 residues. Trimming took 0 bases from V and 3 from J, leaving 11 bases between them. The DNA for the CDR3 is TGTGCCAGCAGTGAAGCTCGGGGGTTGGACACTGAAGCTTTCTTT. It is translated as CASSEARGLDTEAFF.

As for this clone: Compared with germline, one end of the junction differs, possibly owing to a read error. The chain is built from TRBV27 and TRBJ1-2; D gene uncertain. Germline CDR1 and CDR2: MNHEY and SMNVEV (reference sequence). This CDR3 has 12 amino acids. CDR3 loop: CTSSSGEYGYTF. The CDR3 DNA follows: TGTACCAGCAGTTCCGGGGAGTATGGCTACACCTTC.

This rearrangement joins TRBV6-1 to TRBJ2-7, with 10 bases lining up with TRBD2. V gave up 7 bases and J gave up 1 base; unmatched junction bases: 4. CDR1 and CDR2 (germline): MNHNS, SASEGT. CDR3 length: 14 amino acids. This chain's CDR3 is CASNEREGSYEQYF. CDR3 DNA sequence: TGTGCCAGCAACGAGCGGGAGGGGTCCTACGAGCAGTACTTC.

The J gene is TRBJ2-5, the V gene TRBV4-1; 7 bases match TRBD1. Germline loops: CDR1 MGHRA, CDR2 YSYEKL. Trimming cost V 0 bases and J 1 base; bases outside gene matches: 8. CDR3 length: 17 residues. For the CDR3, the DNA is TGCGCCAGCAGCCAAGACTTAGCCGGGACAGCCCAAGAGACCCAGTACTTC. This codes for CASSQDLAGTAQETQYF.

The rearrangement uses TRBV28 and TRBJ2-1; no clear D. Germline CDR1 is MDHEN and CDR2 is SYDVKM. The CDR3 sequence is 12 residues long. V lost 7 bases and J lost 8, with 12 bases in between. The CDR3 protein is CASNSLGYEQFF. The DNA for the CDR3 is TGTGCCAGCAACAGTCTGGGCTATGAGCAGTTCTTC.

V and J are TRBV9 and TRBJ2-3; 7 nucleotides agree with TRBD2. The germline CDR1 and CDR2 sequences are SGDLS and YYNGEE. This CDR3 is built from 14 residues. Trimming took 6 bases from V and 0 from J; bases not matched to a gene: 4. CDR3 nucleotides: TGTGCCAGCAAAAGCGGGATAAGCACAGATACGCAGTATTTT. This sequence encodes CASKSGISTDTQYF.

CDR3 sequence (DNA): TGTGCCAGCAGCCAGAGGTCCCTAGCGGTTTACAATGAGCAGTTCTTC. Protein product: CASSQRSLAVYNEQFF. The chain uses TRBV5-6 and TRBJ2-1; TRBD2 matches at 7 bases. V was pared by 4 bases and J by 4 bases, with 11 bases of the junction left unmatched. This CDR3 spans 16 amino acids. Germline V gives CDR1 SGHDT, CDR2 YYEEEE.

This clone was observed once. The V gene is TRBV29-1, the J gene TRBJ2-2; the match to TRBD2 covers 7 bases. The CDR3 spans 16 residues. The germline V gene has CDR1 SQVTM and CDR2 ANQGSEA. The V gene end was trimmed by 7 bases and the J gene end by 0 bases; junction bases not matched to a gene: 11. CDR3 amino acids: CSARTSGVPNTGELFF. As DNA, the CDR3 is TGCAGCGCCAGGACGAGCGGGGTCCCGAACACCGGGGAGCTGTTTTTT.

The chain couples TRBV27 to TRBJ2-7; D gene uncertain. Germline loops: CDR1 MNHEY, CDR2 SMNVEV (reference sequence). This CDR3 has 13 amino acids. V was shortened by 5 bases and J by 5 bases, with 13 bases between the two germline ends. The CDR3 bases are TGTGCCAGCAGTCCTTATAACATAAACGAGCAGTACTTC. It specifies CASSPYNINEQYF.

This clone showed up just once. This sequence joins TRBV27 and TRBJ2-1; 8 nucleotides align to TRBD1. Looked up from germline, CDR1 is MNHEY and CDR2 is SMNVEV (reference sequence). The CDR3 length is 15 residues. V gave up 4 bases and J gave up 2 bases; unmatched junction bases: 4. CDR3 loop: CASSWDRSTYNEQFF. CDR3 coding DNA: TGTGCCAGCAGTTGGGACAGGAGCACCTACAATGAGCAGTTCTTC.

The rearrangement uses TRBV29-1 and TRBJ2-1, with D possibly TRBD2 on 5 matching bases. V was pared by 6 bases and J by 8 bases, with 11 bases between. Per germline, CDR1 SQVTM and CDR2 ANQGSEA. This CDR3 has 11 amino acids. The CDR3 DNA reads TGCAGCGTCGCTCTCGGGGATGAGCAGTTCTTC. This encodes CSVALGDEQFF.

The chain recombines TRBV25-1 with TRBJ1-6; D ambiguous. Germline V CDR1 and CDR2: MGHDK, SYGVNS. This CDR3 contains 13 residues. Trimming removed 6 bases from V and 7 bases from J, with 10 bases in between. CDR3 nucleotide sequence: TGTGCCAGCAGCGCCTCAGGAAATTCACCCCTCCACTTT. Amino acids: CASSASGNSPLHF.

The rearrangement joins TRBV29-1 to TRBJ1-2; 8 nucleotides match TRBD1. The germline CDR1 and CDR2 sequences are SQVTM and ANQGSEA. CDR3 length: 16 amino acids. J was trimmed by 8 bases and V by 0 bases; bases with no gene match: 14. The CDR3 loop is CSVEDRVTGGPGGYTF. The CDR3 DNA reads as TGCAGCGTTGAAGATCGAGTAACAGGGGGGCCGGGGGGCTACACCTTC.

V gene TRBV7-2 combines with J gene TRBJ2-2; 7 positions match TRBD2. The germline V gene encodes CDR1 SGHTA and CDR2 FQGNSA. The CDR3 has 16 amino acids. J lost 0 bases, V lost 1 base, and 2 bases had no gene match. The CDR3 DNA reads TGTGCCAGCAGCTTAGGAAGCGGGGCGAACACCGGGGAGCTGTTTTTT. Translation gives CASSLGSGANTGELFF. Complete variable domain (other parts from reference TRBV7-2 and TRBJ2-2): GAGVSQSPSNKVTEKGKDVELRCDPISGHTALYWYRQSLGQGLEFLIYFQGNSAPDKSGLPSDRFSAERTGGSVSTLTIQRTQQEDSAVYLCASSLGSGANTGELFFGEGSRLTVL.

The chain carries TRBV28 and TRBJ1-1, with D tentatively TRBD1 (5 bases). Germline V gives CDR1 MDHEN, CDR2 SYDVKM. This CDR3 region has 17 residues. Trimming took off 3 bases at V and 1 base at J, with 18 bases between the two ends. The CDR3 DNA follows: TGTGCCAGCAGTTTTAGGCAGGGAACTAAACCGAACACTGAAGCTTTCTTT. Translation: CASSFRQGTKPNTEAFF.

This clone was seen just once. The chain joins TRBV7-2 to TRBJ1-2, with D hard to call. The germline CDR1 and CDR2 sequences are SGHTA and FQGNSA. This CDR3 has 14 amino acids. V shed 1 base and J shed 0 bases, with 6 bases lying between them. CDR3 in DNA: TGTGCCAGCAGCTTAGGGGCAGCTAACTATGGCTACACCTTC. Residues: CASSLGAANYGYTF.

The chain joins TRBV4-1 to TRBJ2-1, with 9 bases aligning to TRBD1. With 2 bases clipped from V and 3 bases from J, the junction kept 8 bases outside the gene matches. CDR3 size: 17 residues. The germline CDR1 and CDR2 sequences are MGHRA and YSYEKL. The CDR3 region has the DNA TGCGCCAGCAGCCAACGAACAGGGGGCTTAGACTACAATGAGCAGTTCTTC. This codes for CASSQRTGGLDYNEQFF.

The V call is TRBV11-1, the J call TRBJ2-2; perhaps TRBD2 as D (7 bases). Germline CDR1 SGHAT, CDR2 FQDESV (reference sequence). V was cut by 5 bases and J by 5 bases, with 12 bases left in between. The length of the CDR3 is 14 residues. The chain's CDR3 is CASSRGGGTGELFF. For the CDR3, the DNA is TGTGCCAGCAGCCGAGGGGGAGGGACCGGGGAGCTGTTTTTT.

The chain joins TRBV27 to TRBJ1-1; 7 bases agree with TRBD1. The CDR3 totals 15 residues. The germline gives CDR1 MNHEY, CDR2 SMNVEV (reference sequence). Trimming took 3 bases from V and 0 from J; bases not matched to a gene: 4. CDR3 loop: CASSFGTAMNTEAFF. CDR3 in DNA: TGTGCCAGCAGTTTTGGGACAGCCATGAACACTGAAGCTTTCTTT.